The 24 T cell receptor beta chains in this list originate from one sample, sequenced in a study of shared clonotypes between healthy human individuals. Generated by immunoSEQ multiplex PCR, the TCRdb table keeps only in-frame clones and is missing some. Of 1.5 million to 2.5 million clones detected, about 95% appear once; the ten largest clones hold 1% to 1.5%. Cells designated naive CD8 were CD45RO-negative and were positively selected for CCR7, with terminally differentiated effector memory CD45RA+ cells excluded. The sequenced material came from naive CD8+ T cells sorted from blood. The receptor set was obtained from a young man in good health.

This clone was detected once. The chain employs TRBV6-1 and TRBJ1-1, with D unclear. The CDR3 loop spans 15 amino acids. Germline V gene lookup returns CDR1 MNHNS and CDR2 SASEGT. Between the trimmed V and J ends, which lost 5 bases and 1 base, there was a span of 14 bases. CDR3 protein: CASSPLRGSNTEAFF. In DNA form, the CDR3 reads TGTGCCAGCAGTCCCCTACGAGGGTCGAACACTGAAGCTTTCTTT.

The V gene is TRBV4-1, the J gene TRBJ1-4; D is perhaps TRBD1 (6 bases). Germline V gene data show CDR1 as MGHRA and CDR2 as YSYEKL. CDR3 size: 16 residues. Between the trimmed V and J ends, which lost 0 bases and 7 bases, there was a span of 15 bases. This CDR3 is CASSQEGTGFSEKLFF. As DNA, the CDR3 is TGCGCCAGCAGCCAAGAGGGTACAGGGTTTAGTGAAAAACTGTTTTTT.

In DNA form, the CDR3 reads TGTGCCAGCAGTTACCTGGGGGCGGGAGATACGCAGTATTTT. It codes for CASSYLGAGDTQYF. V gene TRBV6-5 combines with J gene TRBJ2-3, with a tentative D call TRBD1 (6 bases). There are 14 residues in the CDR3. V lost 2 bases and J lost 5, with 11 bases in between. Germline V gives CDR1 MNHEY, CDR2 SVGAGI.

The rearrangement links TRBV6-1 to TRBJ2-1, with a possible D match to TRBD1 (6 bases). Germline CDR1 reads MNHNS; CDR2 reads SASEGT. The CDR3 spans 14 residues. Trimming stripped 5 bases from V and 10 bases from J, with 18 bases between. CDR3 nucleotides: TGTGCCAGCAGTACCTGGGACACCTTCGGGGAGCAGTTCTTC. Translating it yields CASSTWDTFGEQFF.

The chain links TRBV9 to TRBJ2-7, with D perhaps TRBD2 (7 bases). Germline CDR1 SGDLS, CDR2 YYNGEE. There are 15 residues in the CDR3. The V end lost 2 bases, the J end lost 2 bases, and 14 bases lay between the germline ends. As DNA, the CDR3 is TGTGCCAGCAGCGTCTCGGGGGGCCTCACCTACGAGCAGTACTTC. Translating gives CASSVSGGLTYEQYF.

V usage is TRBV10-2 and J usage is TRBJ1-2, with 7 bases aligning to TRBD1. With V trimmed by 2 bases and J by 6 bases, 6 bases remained unmatched. In germline, CDR1 is WSHSY, CDR2 SAAADI. The CDR3 is made up of 14 amino acids. CDR3 residues: CASSELQGLNGYTF. CDR3 in DNA: TGCGCCAGCAGTGAGCTACAGGGGCTCAATGGCTACACCTTC.

This sequence joins TRBV5-1 and TRBJ2-1, with TRBD2 matching over 11 bases. CDR1 is SGHRS and CDR2 is YFSETQ in the germline V gene. CDR3 size: 16 residues. The V gene end was trimmed by 3 bases and the J gene end by 9 bases; junction bases not matched to a gene: 11. CDR3 DNA: TGCGCCAGCAGCTCGGAGGAACTAGCGGGAGTCCCTGAGCAGTTCTTC. It codes for CASSSEELAGVPEQFF.

The table lists this clone with a few counts. V usage is TRBV27 and J usage is TRBJ2-1, with 10 bases lining up with TRBD2. V was pared by 5 bases and J by 8 bases, with 12 bases of the junction left unmatched. The CDR3 runs to 16 residues. The V gene's germline CDR1 is MNHEY and CDR2 SMNVEV (reference sequence). CDR3 protein: CASSLVSGGLQYEQFF. CDR3 sequence (DNA): TGTGCCAGCAGTCTAGTTAGCGGGGGGTTACAATATGAGCAGTTCTTC.

The chain uses TRBV7-3 and TRBJ2-1; TRBD2 might be the D (6 bases). The germline CDR1 and CDR2 sequences are SGHTA and FQGTGA. The CDR3 totals 14 residues. V lost 2 bases and J lost 8, with 13 bases in between. CDR3 in amino acids: CASSLSGGEDEQFF. The CDR3 DNA follows: TGTGCCAGCAGCTTATCTGGAGGGGAGGATGAGCAGTTCTTC.

The J gene is TRBJ1-3, the V gene TRBV7-8, with D uncertain. V shed 0 bases and J shed 4 bases, with 4 bases lying between them. Germline V CDR1 and CDR2: SGHVS, FQNEAQ. The CDR3 extends over 13 amino acids. CDR3 sequence (DNA): TGTGCCAGCAGCTTAGCGAGGGGAAACACCATATATTTT. It translates to CASSLARGNTIYF.

The chain carries TRBV4-1 and TRBJ1-2; D remains unclear. Germline CDR1 MGHRA, CDR2 YSYEKL. The CDR3 runs 12 residues. V lost 3 bases to trimming and J lost 8 bases, with 10 bases between them. The CDR3 DNA sequence: TGCGCCAGCAGCCAGACGGGGTGGGGCTACACCTTC. Its protein is CASSQTGWGYTF.

V and J are TRBV7-9 and TRBJ1-4, with D unresolved. The germline V gene encodes CDR1 SEHNR and CDR2 FQNEAQ (reference sequence). The CDR3 runs 16 residues. The V end was cut by 0 bases, the J end by 6 bases, with 14 bases between. The CDR3 nucleotides are TGTGCCAGCAGCTTAGCGGGAACAGAGTCATATGAAAAACTGTTTTTT. Translating it yields CASSLAGTESYEKLFF.

This sequence joins TRBV30 and TRBJ1-3; D is unresolved. Germline lookup yields CDR1 GTSNPN and CDR2 SVGIG (reference sequence). CDR3 length equals 15 residues. V was clipped by 3 bases and J by 0 bases, with 12 bases between them. CDR3 region: CAWSPDRFSGNTIYF. In DNA form, the CDR3 reads TGTGCCTGGAGCCCCGATCGGTTCTCTGGAAACACCATATATTTT. Looking up the rest from reference TRBV30 and TRBJ1-3 gives the full variable domain: SQTIHQWPATLVQPVGSPLSLECTVEGTSNPNLYWYRQAAGRGLQLLFYSVGIGQISSEVPQNLSASRPQDRQFILSSKKLLLSDSGFYLCAWSPDRFSGNTIYFGEGSWLTVV.

Written as DNA, the CDR3 is TGCGCCAGCAGCGTAGAATCCGGGACAGTGTACAATGAGCAGTTCTTC. Amino acids: CASSVESGTVYNEQFF. V usage is TRBV4-3 and J usage is TRBJ2-1, with 7 bases that match TRBD1. This CDR3 spans 16 amino acids. Per germline, CDR1 LGHNA and CDR2 YSLEER. V trimming: 5 bases; J trimming: 4 bases; junction bases outside the gene matches: 11.

The chain links TRBV11-2 to TRBJ1-2, with 9 positions matching TRBD1. CDR1 SGHAT and CDR2 FQNNGV come from the germline V gene. V was clipped by 5 bases and J by 2 bases; unmatched bases: 3. This CDR3 spans 14 amino acids. The CDR3 region has the DNA TGTGCCAGCAGCATCGGACAGGGGAACTATGGCTACACCTTC. Translating gives CASSIGQGNYGYTF.

V usage is TRBV15 and J usage is TRBJ1-1; TRBD1 might be the D (6 bases). V lost 0 bases, J lost 6 bases, and 14 bases lay in between. The CDR3 runs 15 residues. Germline assignment: CDR1 LNHNV and CDR2 YYDKDF (reference sequence). The CDR3 region has the DNA TGTGCCACCAGCAGAGAAGGGCAGGGGACCCCTGAAGCTTTCTTT. It codes for CATSREGQGTPEAFF.

This clone was observed once. This sample also contains other DNA sequences that code for the same CDR3. The rearrangement uses TRBV6-5 and TRBJ2-2; D perhaps matches TRBD2 (7 bases). V lost 0 bases and J 6 bases, leaving 11 bases between the germline ends. This CDR3 has 15 residues. Germline lookup yields CDR1 MNHEY and CDR2 SVGAGI. The CDR3 protein is CASSYSGGGSGELFF. As DNA, the CDR3 is TGTGCCAGCAGTTACTCTGGGGGGGGCTCCGGGGAGCTGTTTTTT.

V and J are TRBV28 and TRBJ2-7; 9 positions match TRBD2. CDR1 and CDR2 (germline): MDHEN, SYDVKM. The CDR3 is 15 amino acids. The V gene end was trimmed by 10 bases and the J gene end by 2 bases; junction bases not matched to a gene: 12. The CDR3 DNA reads TGTGCCACCGTACCTTTAACTAGCGGGCCCTACGAGCAGTACTTC. Protein sequence: CATVPLTSGPYEQYF. The whole variable domain, remainder taken from reference TRBV28 and TRBJ2-7, is DVKVTQSSRYLVKRTGEKVFLECVQDMDHENMFWYRQDPGLGLRLIYFSYDVKMKEKGDIPEGYSVSREKKERFSLILESASTNQTSMYLCATVPLTSGPYEQYFGPGTRLTVT.

This chain connects TRBV7-9 to TRBJ1-1, with TRBD1 matching over 7 bases. Germline-derived CDR1 and CDR2 are SEHNR and FQNEAQ (reference sequence). CDR3 length equals 14 residues. The V segment lost 4 bases and the J segment 4 bases; nucleotides outside the gene matches: 6. The CDR3 is CASSSGGTATEAFF. CDR3 DNA: TGTGCCAGCAGCTCCGGTGGGACAGCCACTGAAGCTTTCTTT.

The CDR3 nucleotides are TGCGCCAGCAGCTATCAGGCTAGCGGGAGTTACGAGCAGTACTTC. It translates to CASSYQASGSYEQYF. This sequence joins TRBV4-3 and TRBJ2-7; the match to TRBD2 covers 10 bases. After removal of 5 bases from V and 4 bases from J, the junction contained 8 bases not matched to a gene. This CDR3 comprises 15 residues. CDR1 and CDR2 from the germline V gene are LGHNA and YSLEER.

This rearrangement joins TRBV27 to TRBJ2-1, with 8 bases fitting TRBD1. J lost 8 bases, V lost 2 bases, and 5 bases had no gene match. This CDR3 is 14 amino acids long. Germline assignment: CDR1 MNHEY and CDR2 SMNVEV (reference sequence). The CDR3 DNA sequence: TGTGCCAGCAGTTTAGGACAGGGTTCAGATGAGCAGTTCTTC. It translates to CASSLGQGSDEQFF.

The V gene is TRBV4-3, the J gene TRBJ2-7; D may be TRBD1 (6 bases). The CDR3 loop spans 15 amino acids. The germline V and J ends were trimmed by 0 bases and 3 bases, with 12 bases remaining between them. Germline V gene sequence: CDR1 LGHNA, CDR2 YSLEER. Here the CDR3 reads CASSQDPTGYYEQYF. As DNA, the CDR3 is TGCGCCAGCAGCCAAGATCCGACAGGTTACTACGAGCAGTACTTC.

The chain joins TRBV27 to TRBJ2-1, with 10 bases that match TRBD2. V lost 2 bases, J lost 5 bases, and 3 bases stayed unmatched. CDR3 size: 15 residues. CDR1 and CDR2 (germline): MNHEY, SMNVEV (reference sequence). CDR3 sequence: CASSLELAGNNEQFF. CDR3 DNA sequence: TGTGCCAGCAGTTTAGAACTAGCGGGGAACAATGAGCAGTTCTTC.

J is TRBJ2-7 and V is TRBV19; D is uncertain. The CDR3 is 14 amino acids. V was pared by 3 bases and J by 3 bases, with 12 bases between. Germline V gene sequence: CDR1 LNHDA, CDR2 SQIVND (reference sequence). The CDR3 nucleotides are TGTGCCAGTAGTATCATAAGCAGCAGCTACGAGCAGTACTTC. It is translated as CASSIISSSYEQYF. The full variable domain, completed using reference TRBV19 and TRBJ2-7, is DGGITQSPKYLFRKEGQNVTLSCEQNLNHDAMYWYRQDPGQGLRLIYYSQIVNDFQKGDIAEGYSVSREKKESFPLTVTSAQKNPTAFYLCASSIISSSYEQYFGPGTRLTVT.